This TCR beta chain was recorded in a study of graft-versus-host responses after intestinal transplantation. Study in general: Each recipient received anti-thymocyte globulin induction, then tacrolimus and steroids for three to four years.

Repertoires were generated with immunoSEQ multiplex PCR, while TCRdb's copy carries only in-frame clones and drops some. The data contain 7,500 to 9,500 clones, roughly 85% of them singletons. Lymphocytes from graft epithelium and lamina propria were isolated. After removal of 2 bases from V and 7 bases from J, the junction contained 11 bases not matched to a gene. CDR3 length equals 15 residues. Per the germline V gene, CDR1 is LNHDA and CDR2 is SQIVND (reference sequence). The origin of this receptor is a human patient who received an intestinal transplant, so some T cells may come from the graft donor. Specimen: ileum tissue, collected just under 130 days after transplant. The chain has TRBV19 and TRBJ2-7; 7 bases line up with TRBD1. In DNA, the CDR3 is TGTGCCAGTAGTATAAAAGGGCAGGGGGTGAGGGAGCAGTACTTC. This codes for CASSIKGQGVREQYF.